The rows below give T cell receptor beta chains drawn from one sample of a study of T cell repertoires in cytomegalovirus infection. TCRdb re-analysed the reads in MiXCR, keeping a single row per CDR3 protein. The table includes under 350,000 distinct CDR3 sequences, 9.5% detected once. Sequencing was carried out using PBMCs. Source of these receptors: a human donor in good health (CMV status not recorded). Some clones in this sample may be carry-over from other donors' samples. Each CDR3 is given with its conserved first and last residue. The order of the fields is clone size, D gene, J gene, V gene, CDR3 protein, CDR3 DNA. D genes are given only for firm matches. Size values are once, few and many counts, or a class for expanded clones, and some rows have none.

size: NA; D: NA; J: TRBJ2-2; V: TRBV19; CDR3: CASAGRKNTGELFF; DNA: TGTGCCAGTGCGGGACGGAAGAACACCGGGGAGCTGTTTTTT
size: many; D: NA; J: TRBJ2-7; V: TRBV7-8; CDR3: CASRPRVAYEQYF; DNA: TGTGCCAGCAGACCTAGGGTGGCCTACGAGCAGTACTTC
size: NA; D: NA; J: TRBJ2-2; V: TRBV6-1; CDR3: CASSPSGLANTGELFF; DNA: TGTGCCAGCAGTCCCAGCGGGCTTGCCAACACCGGGGAGCTGTTTTTT
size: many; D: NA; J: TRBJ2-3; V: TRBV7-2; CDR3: CASSLTQLAGITDTQYF; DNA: TGTGCCAGCAGCTTAACCCAGCTGGCGGGGATAACAGATACGCAGTATTTT
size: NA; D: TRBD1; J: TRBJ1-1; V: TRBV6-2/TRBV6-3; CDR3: CASSPGTGGGYTEAFF; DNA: TGTGCCAGCAGCCCCGGGACAGGGGGCGGGTACACTGAAGCTTTCTTT
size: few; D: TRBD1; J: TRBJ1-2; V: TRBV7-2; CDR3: CASSSPRGQGASNYGYTF; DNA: TGTGCCAGCAGCTCCCCGCGGGGACAGGGGGCTTCAAACTATGGCTACACCTTC
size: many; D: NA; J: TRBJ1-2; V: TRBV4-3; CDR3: CASSQGPGAYGYTF; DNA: TGCGCCAGCAGCCAAGGGCCGGGGGCCTATGGCTACACCTTC
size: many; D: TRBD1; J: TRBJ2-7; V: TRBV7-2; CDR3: CASQTGTGGNYEQYF; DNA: TGTGCCAGCCAAACCGGGACAGGGGGTAACTACGAGCAGTACTTC
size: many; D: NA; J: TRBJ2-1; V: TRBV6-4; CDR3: CASSDLGGRSYNEQFF; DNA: TGTGCCAGCAGTGACTTGGGGGGCCGCTCCTACAATGAGCAGTTCTTC
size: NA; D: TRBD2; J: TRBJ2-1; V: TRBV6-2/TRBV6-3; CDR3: CASSSTTSGAYNEQFF; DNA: TGTGCCAGCAGTTCTACGACTAGCGGGGCCTACAATGAGCAGTTCTTC
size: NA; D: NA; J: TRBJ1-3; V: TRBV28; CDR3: CASSFRSTGGNTIYF; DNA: TGTGCCAGCAGTTTCCGATCGACAGGAGGAAACACCATATATTTT
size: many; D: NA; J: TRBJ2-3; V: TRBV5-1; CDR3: CASSPGTKASTDTQYF; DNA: TGCGCCAGCAGCCCAGGGACAAAAGCTAGCACAGATACGCAGTATTTT
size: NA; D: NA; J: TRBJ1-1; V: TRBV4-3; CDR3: CASSQDSGVGTEAFF; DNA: TGCGCCAGCAGCCAAGATTCGGGGGTGGGCACTGAAGCTTTCTTT
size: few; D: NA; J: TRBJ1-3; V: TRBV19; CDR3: CASSMRLLGGNTIYF; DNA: TGTGCCAGTAGTATGCGACTGCTCGGGGGAAACACCATATATTTT
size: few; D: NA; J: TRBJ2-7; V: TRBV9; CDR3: CASSVYSTSYEQYF; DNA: TGTGCCAGCAGCGTATACAGTACCTCTTACGAGCAGTACTTC
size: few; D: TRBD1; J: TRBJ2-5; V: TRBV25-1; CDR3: CASGGTGRQETQYF; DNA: TGTGCCAGCGGGGGGACAGGGAGGCAAGAGACCCAGTACTTC
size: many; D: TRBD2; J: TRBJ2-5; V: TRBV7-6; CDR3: CASSWELAGGETQYF; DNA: TGTGCCAGCAGCTGGGAACTAGCGGGGGGTGAGACCCAGTACTTC
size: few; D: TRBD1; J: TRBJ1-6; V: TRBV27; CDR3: CASQRDRYSPLHF; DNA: TGTGCCAGCCAGCGGGACAGATATTCACCCCTCCACTTT
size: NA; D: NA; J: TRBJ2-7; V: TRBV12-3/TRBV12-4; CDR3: CASSLALGDYEQYF; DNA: TGTGCCAGCAGTTTAGCGCTGGGGGACTACGAGCAGTACTTC
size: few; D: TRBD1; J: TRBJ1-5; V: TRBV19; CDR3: CASNIGTGRSNQPQHF; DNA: TGTGCCAGTAATATAGGGACAGGTAGGAGCAATCAGCCCCAGCATTTT
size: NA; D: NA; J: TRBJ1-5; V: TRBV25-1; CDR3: CASSEQGGNGNQPQHF; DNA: TGTGCCAGCAGTGAACAGGGAGGAAATGGCAATCAGCCCCAGCATTTT
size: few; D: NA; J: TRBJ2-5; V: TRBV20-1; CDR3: CSASEPGPPGETQYF; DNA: TGCAGTGCTAGCGAACCGGGACCCCCGGGGGAGACCCAGTACTTC
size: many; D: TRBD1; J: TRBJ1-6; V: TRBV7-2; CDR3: CASSQQGVTSPLHF; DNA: TGTGCCAGCAGCCAGCAGGGGGTAACCTCACCCCTCCACTTT
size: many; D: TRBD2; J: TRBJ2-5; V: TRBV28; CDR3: CASSRRLATYQETQYF; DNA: TGTGCCAGCAGTCGGCGACTAGCGACGTACCAAGAGACCCAGTACTTC
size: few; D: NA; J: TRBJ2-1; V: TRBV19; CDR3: CASSIAGLGLGSENEQFF; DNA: TGTGCCAGTAGTATCGCGGGTCTTGGGCTAGGTTCAGAGAATGAGCAGTTCTTC
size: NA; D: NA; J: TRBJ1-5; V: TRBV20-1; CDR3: CSAADGRTQPQHF; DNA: TGCAGTGCGGCTGACGGACGAACTCAGCCCCAGCATTTT
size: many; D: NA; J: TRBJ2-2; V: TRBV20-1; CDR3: CSASRERLPGELFF; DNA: TGCAGTGCTTCCCGAGAGCGACTGCCCGGGGAGCTGTTTTTT
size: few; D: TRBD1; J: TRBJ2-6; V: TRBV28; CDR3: CASRTGTRSGANVLTF; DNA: TGTGCCAGCCGGACAGGCACGAGATCTGGGGCCAACGTCCTGACTTTC
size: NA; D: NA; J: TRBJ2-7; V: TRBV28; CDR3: CASYKQSSSYEQYF; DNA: TGTGCCAGCTATAAGCAGTCAAGCTCCTACGAGCAGTACTTC
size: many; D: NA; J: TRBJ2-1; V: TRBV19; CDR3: CASSILTRGGEQFF; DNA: TGTGCCAGTAGCATACTCACTAGGGGGGGTGAGCAGTTCTTC
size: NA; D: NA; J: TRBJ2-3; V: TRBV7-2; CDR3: CASSVIGPGDTQYF; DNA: TGTGCCAGCAGCGTAATTGGACCCGGAGATACGCAGTATTTT
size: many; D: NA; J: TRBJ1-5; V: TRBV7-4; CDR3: CASSFRRVHLSNQPQHF; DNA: TGTGCCAGCAGCTTTAGAAGGGTTCACCTTAGCAATCAGCCCCAGCATTTT
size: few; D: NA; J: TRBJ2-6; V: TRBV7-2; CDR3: CASSRLGAGANVLTF; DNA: TGTGCCAGCAGCCGTCTGGGGGCTGGGGCCAACGTCCTGACTTTC
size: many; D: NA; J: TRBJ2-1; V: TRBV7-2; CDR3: CASSSGPGTYNEQFF; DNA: TGTGCCAGCAGCTCCGGACCTGGTACCTACAATGAGCAGTTCTTC
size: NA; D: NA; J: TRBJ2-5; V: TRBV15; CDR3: CATSRDRQETQYF; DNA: TGTGCCACCAGCAGAGACCGTCAAGAGACCCAGTACTTC
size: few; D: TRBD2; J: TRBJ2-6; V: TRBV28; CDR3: CASSFSGLVGGSGANVLTF; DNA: TGTGCCAGCAGTTTCTCCGGACTAGTCGGGGGCTCTGGGGCCAACGTCCTGACTTTC
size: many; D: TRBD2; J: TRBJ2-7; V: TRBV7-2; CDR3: CASSLTRGSYLYEQYF; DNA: TGTGCCAGCAGCTTAACGCGGGGGAGTTACTTATACGAGCAGTACTTC